Listed here are 9 T cell receptor beta chains from one sample, sequenced in a study of blood T cell repertoires in COVID-19. Libraries were prepared by immunoSEQ multiplex PCR; TCRdb keeps only in-frame clonotypes and omits some of them. The top ten clones hold about 27% of a sample with about 100,000 clones, over 65% of them seen once. The specimen sequenced was peripheral blood. The receptors stem from a man aged 60 to 69 with acute or convalescent COVID-19.

The sample holds one count of this clone. The chain links TRBV18 to TRBJ2-1; TRBD1 matches at 9 bases. J lost 8 bases, V lost 5 bases, and 10 bases had no gene match. The CDR3 is 15 amino acids. Looked up from germline, CDR1 is KGHSH and CDR2 is LQKENI. CDR3 nucleotides: TGTGCCAGCTCAAAAGAACAGGGGGCGATCGATGAGCAGTTCTTC. Its protein product is CASSKEQGAIDEQFF. Together with reference TRBV18 and TRBJ2-1, the CDR3 gives the full variable domain: NAGVMQNPRHLVRRRGQEARLRCSPMKGHSHVYWYRQLPEEGLKFMVYLQKENIIDESGMPKERFSAEFPKEGPSILRIQQVVRGDSAAYFCASSKEQGAIDEQFFGPGTRLTVL.

V gene TRBV27 combines with J gene TRBJ1-4; D gene uncertain. V dropped 6 bases and J dropped 0 bases, with 8 bases sitting between them. This CDR3 spans 14 amino acids. Germline CDR1 is MNHEY and CDR2 is SMNVEV (reference sequence). The CDR3 nucleotides are TGTGCCAGCAGGAGGACTGCAACTAATGAAAAACTGTTTTTT. Its translation is CASRRTATNEKLFF.

The chain combines TRBV19 with TRBJ2-5; D may be TRBD1 (5 bases). The CDR3 loop spans 16 amino acids. Germline CDR1 and CDR2: LNHDA and SQIVND (reference sequence). Trimming stripped 3 bases from V and 1 base from J, with 15 bases between. This chain's CDR3 is CASSIGLGLPQETQYF. Written as DNA, the CDR3 is TGTGCCAGTAGTATCGGCTTGGGGCTCCCCCAAGAGACCCAGTACTTC.

This chain connects TRBV18 to TRBJ2-7; D remains unclear. Deletions cut 3 bases from V and 2 bases from J, with 14 bases between. The CDR3 is 15 amino acids. Germline V CDR1 and CDR2: KGHSH, LQKENI. The CDR3 region is CASSPQQNIPYEQYV. CDR3 coding DNA: TGTGCCAGCTCACCCCAACAAAACATACCCTACGAGCAGTACGTC.

J is TRBJ1-2 and V is TRBV7-2; 8 nucleotides line up with TRBD1. CDR3 size: 15 residues. CDR1 is SGHTA, CDR2 FQGNSA, per germline. V trimming: 3 bases; J trimming: 4 bases; junction bases outside the gene matches: 7. This CDR3 reads CASSFVGQGGYGYTF. The CDR3 DNA is TGTGCCAGCAGCTTCGTCGGACAGGGCGGCTATGGCTACACCTTC.

The chain combines TRBV7-9 with TRBJ1-4, with 7 bases aligning to TRBD1. V dropped 1 base and J dropped 3; count of bases not matched to a gene: 2. This CDR3 is 15 amino acids long. Looked up from germline, CDR1 is SEHNR and CDR2 is FQNEAQ (reference sequence). The CDR3 is CASSLGGTANEKLFF. In DNA, the CDR3 is TGTGCCAGCAGCTTAGGAGGGACAGCTAATGAAAAACTGTTTTTT.

In the case of this clone: This CDR3 is also generated by other DNA sequences in the sample. The chain recombines TRBV5-1 with TRBJ1-1, with a possible D match to TRBD1 (6 bases). The germline V gene encodes CDR1 SGHRS and CDR2 YFSETQ. The CDR3 has 15 amino acids. Trimming removed 0 bases from V and 1 base from J, with 10 bases in between. The CDR3 reads CASSLAGQKNTEAFF. The DNA of the CDR3 is TGCGCCAGCAGCTTGGCCGGACAGAAGAACACTGAAGCTTTCTTT.

The CDR3, as DNA: TGTGCCAGCAGCGTAACCCCCAGAATGACGGGGAACACCGGGGAGCTGTTTTTT. Translating gives CASSVTPRMTGNTGELFF. The V and J genes are TRBV9 and TRBJ2-2; D unresolved. CDR3 size: 18 residues. CDR1 is SGDLS, CDR2 YYNGEE, per germline. V lost 1 base and J lost 1, with 17 bases in between.

The chain employs TRBV6-4 and TRBJ2-1, with no clear D. V was cut by 0 bases and J by 9 bases, with 9 bases left in between. Germline CDR1 and CDR2: MRHNA and SNTAGT. CDR3 size: 13 residues. CDR3 coding DNA: TGTGCCAGCAGTGACTCGAAGTGGAGTGAGCAGTTCTTC. Protein product: CASSDSKWSEQFF.